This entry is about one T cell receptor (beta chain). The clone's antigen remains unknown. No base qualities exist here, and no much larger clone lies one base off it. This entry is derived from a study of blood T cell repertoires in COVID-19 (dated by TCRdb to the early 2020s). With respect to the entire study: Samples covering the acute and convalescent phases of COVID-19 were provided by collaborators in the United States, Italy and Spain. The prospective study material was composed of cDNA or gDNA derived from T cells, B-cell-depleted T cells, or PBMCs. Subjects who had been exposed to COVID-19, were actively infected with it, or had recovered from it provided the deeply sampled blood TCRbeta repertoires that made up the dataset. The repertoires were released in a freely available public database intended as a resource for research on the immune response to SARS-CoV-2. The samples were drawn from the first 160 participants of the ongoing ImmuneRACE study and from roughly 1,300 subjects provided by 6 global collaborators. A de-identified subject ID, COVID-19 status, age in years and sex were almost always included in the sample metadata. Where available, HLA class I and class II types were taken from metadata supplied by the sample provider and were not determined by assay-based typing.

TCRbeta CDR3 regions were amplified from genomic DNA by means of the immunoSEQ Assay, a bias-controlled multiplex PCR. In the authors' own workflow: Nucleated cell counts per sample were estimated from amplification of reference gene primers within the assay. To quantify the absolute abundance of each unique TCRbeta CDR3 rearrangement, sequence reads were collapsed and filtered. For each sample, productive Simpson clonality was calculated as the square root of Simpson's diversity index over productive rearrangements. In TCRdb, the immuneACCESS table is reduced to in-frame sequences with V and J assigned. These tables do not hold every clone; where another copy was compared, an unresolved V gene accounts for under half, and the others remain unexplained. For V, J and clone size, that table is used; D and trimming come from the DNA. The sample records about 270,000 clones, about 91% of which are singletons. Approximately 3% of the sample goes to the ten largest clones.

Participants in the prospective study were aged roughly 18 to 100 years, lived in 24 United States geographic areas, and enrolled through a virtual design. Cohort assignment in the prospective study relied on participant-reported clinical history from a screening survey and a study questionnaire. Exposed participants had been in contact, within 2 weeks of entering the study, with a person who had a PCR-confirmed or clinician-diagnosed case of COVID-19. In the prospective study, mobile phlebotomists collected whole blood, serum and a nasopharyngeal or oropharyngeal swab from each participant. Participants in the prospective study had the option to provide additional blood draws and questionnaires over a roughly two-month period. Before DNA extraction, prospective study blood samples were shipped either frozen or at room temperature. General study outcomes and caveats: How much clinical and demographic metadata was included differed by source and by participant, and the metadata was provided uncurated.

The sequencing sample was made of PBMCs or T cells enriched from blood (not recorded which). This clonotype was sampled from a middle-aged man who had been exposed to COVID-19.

The CDR3 in this case is CASSQGGGHGNQPQHF. The DNA sequence is given as TGTGCCAGCAGCCAAGGCGGGGGGCACGGCAATCAGCCCCAGCATTTT. The rearranged chain carries TRBV3-1 (or the pseudogene TRBV3-2) and TRBJ1-5; TRBD1 could be the D gene, as 6 bases match. CDR1 and CDR2 (LGHDT, YNNKEL) derive from the germline V gene (reference sequence). CDR3 length: 16 amino acids, cysteine to phenylalanine. Left in the record is the CDR3 DNA by itself, 48 bases read in frame from the first base. Deletion took 1 base off V and 2 bases off J, with a span of 12 bases between the germline ends.